This TCR beta chain appears in the sequencing data of a study of CD8+ T cells in alopecia areata. Study-level background: The study gave treated patients oral tofacitinib at 5 to 10 mg twice daily. The SALT score measured affected scalp surface percentage in treated patients.

Trimming removed 0 bases from V and 13 bases from J, with 12 bases in between. CDR3 length equals 12 residues. Germline V gives CDR1 LNHNV, CDR2 YYDKDF (reference sequence). Extracted RNA was reverse transcribed into cDNA, the sequencing template. Using immunoSEQ multiplex PCR, the repertoire was profiled, and TCRdb retains in-frame clones only, with some absent. The sample records hundreds of thousands of clones, 58% being singletons. The treatment here: oral pan-JAK inhibitor, 5-10 mg twice daily. Lesional scalp tissue (obtained by punch biopsy) and peripheral blood were collected from alopecia areata patients.

The specimen was CD4+ T cells sorted from blood, collected at week 24, from a patient treated with tofacitinib. The chain has TRBV15 and TRBJ2-5, with D perhaps matching TRBD1 or TRBD2 (5 bases each). This TCR came from a human donor with alopecia areata. The CDR3 is CATSRDLGTSYF. CDR3 DNA sequence: TGTGCCACCAGCAGAGATCTAGGGACCTCGTACTTC. The variable domain in full, with the rest retrieved from reference TRBV15 and TRBJ2-5, is DAMVIQNPRYQVTQFGKPVTLSCSQTLNHNVMYWYQQKSSQAPKLLFHYYDKDFNNEADTPDNFQSRRPNTSFCFLDIRSPGLGDTAMYLCATSRDLGTSYFGPGTRLLVL.